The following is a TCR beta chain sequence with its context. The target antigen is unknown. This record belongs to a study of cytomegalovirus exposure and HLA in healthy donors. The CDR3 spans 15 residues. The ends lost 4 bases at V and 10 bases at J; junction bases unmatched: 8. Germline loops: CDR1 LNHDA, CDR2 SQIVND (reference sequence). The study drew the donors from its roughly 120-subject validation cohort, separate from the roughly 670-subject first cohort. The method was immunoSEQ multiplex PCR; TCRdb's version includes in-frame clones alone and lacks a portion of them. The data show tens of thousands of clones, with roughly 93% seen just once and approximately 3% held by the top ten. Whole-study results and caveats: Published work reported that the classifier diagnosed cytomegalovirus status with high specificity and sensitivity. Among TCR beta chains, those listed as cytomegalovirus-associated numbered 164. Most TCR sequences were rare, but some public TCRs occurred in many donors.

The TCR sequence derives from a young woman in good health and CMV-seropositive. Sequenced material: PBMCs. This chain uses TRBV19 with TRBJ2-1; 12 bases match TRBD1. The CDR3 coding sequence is TGTGCCAGTAGTAGGACGGGACAGGGGGCCAGAGAGCAGTTCTTC. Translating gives CASSRTGQGAREQFF.